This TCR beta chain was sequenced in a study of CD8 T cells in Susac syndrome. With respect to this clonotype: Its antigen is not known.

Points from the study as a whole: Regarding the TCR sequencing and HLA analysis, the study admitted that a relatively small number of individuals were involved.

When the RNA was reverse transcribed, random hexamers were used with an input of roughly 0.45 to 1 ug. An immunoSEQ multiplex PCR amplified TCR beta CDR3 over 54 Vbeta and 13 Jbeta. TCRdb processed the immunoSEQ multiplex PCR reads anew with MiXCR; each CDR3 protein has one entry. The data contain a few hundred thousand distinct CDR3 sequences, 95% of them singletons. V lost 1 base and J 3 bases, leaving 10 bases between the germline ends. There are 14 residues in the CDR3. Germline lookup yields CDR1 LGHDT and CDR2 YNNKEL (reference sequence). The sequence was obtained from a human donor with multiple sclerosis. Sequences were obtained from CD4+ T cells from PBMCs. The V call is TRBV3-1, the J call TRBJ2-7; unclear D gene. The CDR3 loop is CASSQANPSYEQYF. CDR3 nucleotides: TGTGCCAGCAGCCAAGCTAACCCTAGCTACGAGCAGTACTTC.